This TCR beta chain was obtained from a study of cytomegalovirus exposure and HLA in healthy donors. Study-wide background: There were fewer than 130 million unique TCR beta sequences, drawn from approximately 180 million T cells, in an earlier analysis.

A remark on this clone: Antigen specificity is unknown.

Study-level points and caveats: Specific recognition of CMV antigens was confirmed in vitro for a few chains (all CMV-associated). Sequencing had likely introduced a cluster of highly shared sequence variants as an artifact.

60 Vbeta and 13 Jbeta primers were used in PCR. Clones were sequenced by immunoSEQ multiplex PCR, and TCRdb holds only the in-frame ones, with some missing. The sample yields 210,000 or so clones, around 83% seen once. Trimming pared 4 bases from V and 5 bases from J, leaving 15 bases between. The CDR3 has 14 residues. Germline values: CDR1 SGHNT, CDR2 YYREEE (reference sequence). This chain uses TRBV5-4 with TRBJ2-5; tentatively, D is TRBD2 (7 bases). The sequencing input was PBMCs. The TCR originated in a girl aged 5-17 years in good health and CMV-seronegative. For the CDR3, the DNA is TGTGCCAGCAGCGGCCGGGGGGCCGGGGAGACCCAGTACTTC. Its protein product is CASSGRGAGETQYF. Combining the CDR3 with reference TRBV5-4 and TRBJ2-5 gives the whole variable domain ETGVTQSPTHLIKTRGQQVTLRCSSQSGHNTVSWYQQALGQGPQFIFQYYREEENGRGNFPPRFSGLQFPNYSSELNVNALELDDSALYLCASSGRGAGETQYFGPGTRLLVL.